This T cell receptor (beta chain) is drawn from a study of T cell repertoires in cytomegalovirus infection. Study-level information: Public TCR beta signatures marked donors with CMV infection and the matching HLA.

Using its own MiXCR run on the reads, TCRdb lists one record per CDR3 protein. The table has 350,000 to 550,000 distinct CDR3 sequences, approximately 32% seen once. This clonotype has just one count. No antigen is known for it. The conserved final phenylalanine or tryptophan is absent from the CDR3, which likely points to a read error. This CDR3 is 16 amino acids long. Germline V gene data show CDR1 as SGHNT and CDR2 as YYREEE (reference sequence). V lost 3 bases and J 10 bases, leaving 22 bases between the germline ends. General observations from the study: The study identified carriers of CMV plus the relevant HLA from cumulative public TCR beta family frequency. HLA-C-restricted CMV-specific TCR beta clonotypes were dominant in the ex vivo response.

The clonotype was recovered from a human donor in good health (CMV status not recorded). Some clones in this sample may be carry-over from other donors' samples. The gene calls are TRBV5-4 and TRBJ1-4, with D perhaps TRBD1 (5 bases). Sequenced: PBMCs. CDR3 DNA sequence: TGTGCCAGCAGCTCCGCCCAGGACAACGGGCTGGGAAAACTGTTTTGT. Its translation is CASSSAQDNGLGKLFC.